This entry lists 7 T cell receptor beta chains sequenced from one sample in a study of OX40 agonist ivuxolimab in advanced cancers. Here immunoSEQ multiplex PCR was the method, and the copy in TCRdb shows in-frame clones only, minus some. The sample contains 20,000 to 25,000 clones, over 60% of which appear only once. The starting material was CD4+ or CD8+ T cells sorted from blood, obtained in a trial of the OX40 agonist ivuxolimab. These receptors were collected from an adult with an advanced solid tumor such as melanoma, head and neck, liver or kidney cancer.

This chain joins TRBV19 and TRBJ2-1; 9 positions agree with TRBD2. Germline V gene sequence: CDR1 LNHDA, CDR2 SQIVND (reference sequence). The ends lost 4 bases at V and 4 bases at J; junction bases unmatched: 5. The CDR3 totals 15 residues. The CDR3 DNA follows: TGTGCCAGTAGTAAGACTAGCGGAGATTACAATGAGCAGTTCTTC. Protein product: CASSKTSGDYNEQFF.

This clone was detected once. The V gene is TRBV6-5, the J gene TRBJ2-1; D possibly corresponds to TRBD1 (5 bases). V gave up 2 bases and J gave up 8 bases, with 13 bases separating them. Germline loops: CDR1 MNHEY, CDR2 SVGAGI. There are 14 residues in the CDR3. The CDR3 loop reads CASSYAGLGDEQFF. DNA for the CDR3: TGTGCCAGCAGTTACGCAGGGTTAGGCGATGAGCAGTTCTTC.

J is TRBJ2-1 and V is TRBV6-5; D gene ambiguous. This CDR3 is 14 amino acids long. Germline assignment: CDR1 MNHEY and CDR2 SVGAGI. The V end lost 2 bases, the J end lost 0 bases, and 5 bases lay between the germline ends. CDR3 protein: CASSYDISYNEQFF. CDR3 DNA sequence: TGTGCCAGCAGTTACGACATCTCCTACAATGAGCAGTTCTTC.

The chain uses TRBV7-6 and TRBJ2-5; D tentatively fits TRBD1 or TRBD2 (6 bases each). TRBJ2-7 explains the end of the DNA better; the J call may be wrong. The CDR3 length is 17 residues. CDR1 SGHVS and CDR2 FNYEAQ come from the germline V gene. CDR3 residues: CASSPEPPGAASYEQYF. The CDR3 DNA follows: TGTGCCAGCAGCCCCGAGCCCCCGGGGGCCGCTTCCTACGAGCAGTACTTC.

The chain recombines TRBV4-1 with TRBJ1-1; 7 bases are a match to TRBD1. The germline CDR1 and CDR2 sequences are MGHRA and YSYEKL. The CDR3 contains 15 residues. V trimming: 3 bases; J trimming: 1 base; junction bases outside the gene matches: 5. The CDR3: CASSQVHRGNTEAFF. The CDR3 coding sequence is TGCGCCAGCAGCCAGGTGCACAGGGGGAACACTGAAGCTTTCTTT.

This clone has more than one count but fewer than ten. The identical CDR3 is also encoded by other nucleotide sequences in the sample. The chain joins TRBV9 to TRBJ1-1; weak D call: TRBD1 (6 bases). The CDR3 is 16 amino acids. V was shortened by 2 bases and J by 4 bases, with 18 bases between the two germline ends. Germline V gives CDR1 SGDLS, CDR2 YYNGEE. The CDR3 DNA is TGTGCCAGCAGCGTGGGTTACAGGGTGGGGGGCACTGAAGCTTTCTTT. This encodes CASSVGYRVGGTEAFF.

As regards this clone: A read error may account for a junction end that differs from germline. The V call is TRBV7-4, the J call TRBJ1-4; 10 nucleotides agree with TRBD1. CDR1 is SGHVT and CDR2 is SQSDAQ in the germline V gene. There are 19 residues in the CDR3. The CDR3 loop reads CASRPNHRTGGSRANEKLF. In DNA, the CDR3 is TGTGCCAGCAGACCAAATCACCGGACAGGGGGTAGTAGGGCTAATGAAAAACTGTTT.